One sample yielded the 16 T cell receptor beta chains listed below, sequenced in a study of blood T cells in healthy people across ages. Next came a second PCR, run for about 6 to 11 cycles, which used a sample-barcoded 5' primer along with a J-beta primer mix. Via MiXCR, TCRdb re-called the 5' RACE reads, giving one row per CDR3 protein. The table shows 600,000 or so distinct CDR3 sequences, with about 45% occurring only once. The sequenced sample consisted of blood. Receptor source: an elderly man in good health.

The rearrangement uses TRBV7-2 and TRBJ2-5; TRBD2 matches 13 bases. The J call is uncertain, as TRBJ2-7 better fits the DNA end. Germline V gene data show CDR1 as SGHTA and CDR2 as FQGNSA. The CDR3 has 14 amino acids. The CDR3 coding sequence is TGTGCCAGCAGCTCGACTAGCGGGGGGCGCGAGCAGTACTTC. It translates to CASSSTSGGREQYF.

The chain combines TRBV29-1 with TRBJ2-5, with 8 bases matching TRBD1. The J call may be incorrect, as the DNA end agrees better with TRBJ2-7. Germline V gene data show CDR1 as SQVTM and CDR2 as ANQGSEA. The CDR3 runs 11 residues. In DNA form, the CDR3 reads TGCAGCGTAGGACAGGGACCCGAGCAGTACTTC. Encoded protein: CSVGQGPEQYF.

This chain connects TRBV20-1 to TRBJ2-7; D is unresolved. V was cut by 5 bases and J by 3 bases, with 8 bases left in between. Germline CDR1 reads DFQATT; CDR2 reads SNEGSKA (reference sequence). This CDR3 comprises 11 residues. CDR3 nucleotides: TGCAGTGCTCTCCAGCGCTACGAGCAGTACTTC. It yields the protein CSALQRYEQYF.

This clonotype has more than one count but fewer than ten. The CDR3: CASSPRQGANNEQFF. As DNA, the CDR3 is TGTGCCAGCAGCCCCCGACAGGGGGCGAACAATGAGCAGTTCTTC. The rearrangement links TRBV7-9 to TRBJ2-1; 10 nucleotides line up with TRBD1. This CDR3 spans 15 amino acids. J gave up 5 bases and V 5 bases, and 6 bases lay outside the gene matches. From germline, CDR1 is SEHNR and CDR2 FQNEAQ (reference sequence).

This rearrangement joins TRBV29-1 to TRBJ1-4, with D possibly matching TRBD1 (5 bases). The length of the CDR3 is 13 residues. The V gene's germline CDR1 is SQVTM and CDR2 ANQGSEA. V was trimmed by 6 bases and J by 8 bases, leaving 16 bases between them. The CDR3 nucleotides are TGCAGCGTCGGTGCTAACAACAGGGAAAAACTGTTTTTT. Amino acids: CSVGANNREKLFF.

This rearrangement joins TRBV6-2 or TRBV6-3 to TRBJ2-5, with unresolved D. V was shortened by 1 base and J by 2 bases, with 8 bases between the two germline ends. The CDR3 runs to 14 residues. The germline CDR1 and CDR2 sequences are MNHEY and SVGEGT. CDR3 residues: CASSYLSVQETQYF. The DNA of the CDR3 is TGTGCCAGCAGTTACTTGTCGGTTCAAGAGACCCAGTACTTC.

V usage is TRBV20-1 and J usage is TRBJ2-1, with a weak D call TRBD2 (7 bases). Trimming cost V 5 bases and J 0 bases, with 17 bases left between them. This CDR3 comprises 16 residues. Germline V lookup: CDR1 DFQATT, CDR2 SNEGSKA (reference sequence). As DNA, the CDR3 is TGCAGTGCTTCAAGAAGGGGGGGGGGCTCCTACAATGAGCAGTTCTTC. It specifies CSASRRGGGSYNEQFF.

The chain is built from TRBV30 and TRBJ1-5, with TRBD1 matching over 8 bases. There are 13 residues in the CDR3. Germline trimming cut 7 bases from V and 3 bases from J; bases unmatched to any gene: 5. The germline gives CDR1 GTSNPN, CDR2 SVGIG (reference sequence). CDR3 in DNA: TGTGCCTCCCGACAGGGGAACAATCAGCCCCAGCATTTT. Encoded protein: CASRQGNNQPQHF.

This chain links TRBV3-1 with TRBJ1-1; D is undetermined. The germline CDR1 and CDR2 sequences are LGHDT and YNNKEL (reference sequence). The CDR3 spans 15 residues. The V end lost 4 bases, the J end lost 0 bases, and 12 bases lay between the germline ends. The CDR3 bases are TGTGCCAGCAGCCCAACGGGAGGAGTGAACACTGAAGCTTTCTTT. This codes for CASSPTGGVNTEAFF.

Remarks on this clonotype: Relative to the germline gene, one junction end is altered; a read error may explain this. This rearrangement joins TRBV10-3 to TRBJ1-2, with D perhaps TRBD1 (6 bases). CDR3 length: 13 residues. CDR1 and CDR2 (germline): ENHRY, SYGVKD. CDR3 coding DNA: TGTGCCGTCAGCGGGACAATAAGTGGTGGCTACACCTTC. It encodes CAVSGTISGGYTF.

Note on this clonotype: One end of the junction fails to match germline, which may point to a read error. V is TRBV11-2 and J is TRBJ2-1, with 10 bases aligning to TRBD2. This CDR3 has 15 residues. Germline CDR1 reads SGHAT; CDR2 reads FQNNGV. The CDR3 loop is CASRLAGGPNNEQFF. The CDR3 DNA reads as TGTGCCAGCAGGTTAGCGGGAGGCCCCAACAATGAGCAGTTCTTC.

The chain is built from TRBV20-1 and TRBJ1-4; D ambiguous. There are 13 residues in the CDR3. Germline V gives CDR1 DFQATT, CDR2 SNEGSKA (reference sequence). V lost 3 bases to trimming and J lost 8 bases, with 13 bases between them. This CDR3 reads CSARDPNREKLFF. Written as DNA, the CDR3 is TGCAGTGCTAGGGACCCCAATCGGGAAAAACTGTTTTTT.

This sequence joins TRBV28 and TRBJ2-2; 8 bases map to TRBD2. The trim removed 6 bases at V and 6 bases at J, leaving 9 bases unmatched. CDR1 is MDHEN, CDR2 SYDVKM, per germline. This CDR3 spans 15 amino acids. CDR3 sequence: CASSLGLGEAGELFF. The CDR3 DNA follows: TGTGCCAGCAGCCTGGGACTAGGAGAGGCCGGGGAGCTGTTTTTT.

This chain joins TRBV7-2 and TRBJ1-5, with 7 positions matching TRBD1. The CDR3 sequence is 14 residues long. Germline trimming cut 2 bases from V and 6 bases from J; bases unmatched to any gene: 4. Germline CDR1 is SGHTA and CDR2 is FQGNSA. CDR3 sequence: CASSLRQGPQPQHF. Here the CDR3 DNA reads TGTGCCAGCAGCTTACGACAGGGCCCTCAGCCCCAGCATTTT.

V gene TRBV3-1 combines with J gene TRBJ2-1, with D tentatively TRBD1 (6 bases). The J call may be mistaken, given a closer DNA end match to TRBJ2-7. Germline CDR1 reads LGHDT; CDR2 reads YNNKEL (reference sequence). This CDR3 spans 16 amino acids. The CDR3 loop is CASSHVGQGTYNEQYF. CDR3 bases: TGTGCCAGCAGCCACGTCGGGCAGGGGACCTACAATGAGCAGTACTTC.

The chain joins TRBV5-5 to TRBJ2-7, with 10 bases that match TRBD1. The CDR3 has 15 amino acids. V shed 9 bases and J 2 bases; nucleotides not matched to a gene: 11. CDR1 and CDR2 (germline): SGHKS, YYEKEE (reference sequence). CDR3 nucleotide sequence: TGTGCCACCCAGCTTATAGGACAGGGGGCCTACGAGCAGTACTTC. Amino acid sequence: CATQLIGQGAYEQYF.